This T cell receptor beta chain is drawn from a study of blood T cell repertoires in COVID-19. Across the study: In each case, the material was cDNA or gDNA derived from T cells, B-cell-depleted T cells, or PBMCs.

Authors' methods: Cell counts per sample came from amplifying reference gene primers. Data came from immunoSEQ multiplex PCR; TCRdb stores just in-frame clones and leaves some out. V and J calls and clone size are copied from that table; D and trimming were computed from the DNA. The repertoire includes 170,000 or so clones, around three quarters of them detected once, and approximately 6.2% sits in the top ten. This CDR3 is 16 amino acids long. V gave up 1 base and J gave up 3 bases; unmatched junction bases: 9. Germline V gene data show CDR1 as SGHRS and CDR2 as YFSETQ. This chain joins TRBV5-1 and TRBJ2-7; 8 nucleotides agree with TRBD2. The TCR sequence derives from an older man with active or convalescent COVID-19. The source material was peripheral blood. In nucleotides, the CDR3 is TGCGCCAGCAGCTTGTCGGGGCGGGGGGCGATCTACGAGCAGTACTTC. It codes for CASSLSGRGAIYEQYF.